The rows below give T cell receptor beta chains drawn from one sample of a study of CXCR3-negative and CXCR3-positive naive CD8 T cells. One entry per CDR3 protein, without DNA, is what TCRdb gives after re-calling the 5' RACE reads. The sample includes around 160,000 distinct CDR3 sequences. Source material: naive CXCR3+ CD8+ T cells from blood. The receptors derive from a human donor in good health. Some clones in this sample may be carry-over from other donors' samples. The CDR3 runs from the conserved cysteine through the conserved F or W.

>TRBJ2-1|TRBV7-3
CASSLSHSGGNNEQFF
>TRBJ2-7|TRBV28
CASTSRASSTYEQYF
>TRBJ2-7|TRBV19
CASSTLAGVREQYF
>TRBJ2-5|TRBV4-3
CASNRPGLVQETQYF
>TRBJ2-1|TRBV11-3
CASSKLGTSGGSDNEQFF
>TRBJ2-7|TRBV5-5
CASSLGQVYEQYF
>TRBJ2-3|TRBV12-3/TRBV12-4
CASSYSWAEGTQYF
>TRBJ2-1|TRBV6-6
CASSLTPGLAVYEQFF
>TRBJ2-3|TRBV7-3
CASSLISADTQYF
>TRBJ1-5|TRBV10-3
CAISQSGSNQPQHF
>TRBJ2-1|TRBV20-1
CSATGRTMPHEQFF
>TRBJ2-7|TRBV3-1
CASSHPPGQGAYEQYF
>TRBJ1-1|TRBV4-3
CASSQGIGGVTEAFF
>TRBJ2-1|TRBV29-1
CSVESAGVNEQFF
>TRBJ2-3|TRBV5-1
CASSPPGTPKLTDTQYF
>TRBJ1-5|TRBV19
CASRRGPPGHF
>TRBJ2-3|TRBV27
CASSYTSGGLRNTQYF